This TCR beta chain originates from a study of T cell clusters in autoimmune cytopenias. Points from the study as a whole: TRB repertoire shifts in secondary cytopenia and chronic lymphocytic leukemia mostly reflected lymphoma, not autoimmunity.

CDR3 size: 14 residues. The germline V gene encodes CDR1 PRHDT and CDR2 FYEKMQ (reference sequence). TRB was amplified from about 270 ng of peripheral blood genomic DNA per sample. TRB rearrangements were amplified by touch-down multiplex PCR with mixed TRB-A/B primers. TCRdb reprocessed the multiplex PCR reads, with one entry per CDR3 protein and no DNA. In all, the sample yields 6,600 or so distinct CDR3 sequences. Points on this clonotype: Antigen unknown.

The same sample was also studied in work on T cell repertoires in aging, cancer and after chemotherapy. That work states: Clear clonal overlap appeared across healthy donor samples taken over several months to years. Untreated cancer patients had significantly lower blood TCR diversity than age-matched healthy donors.

The chain joins TRBV13 to TRBJ2-7; no DNA is available, so the TRBD1 call from TCRdb remains unchecked. Sample: peripheral blood. This sequence originates from a human donor in good health. The CDR3 reads CASSLTGGFYEQYF.